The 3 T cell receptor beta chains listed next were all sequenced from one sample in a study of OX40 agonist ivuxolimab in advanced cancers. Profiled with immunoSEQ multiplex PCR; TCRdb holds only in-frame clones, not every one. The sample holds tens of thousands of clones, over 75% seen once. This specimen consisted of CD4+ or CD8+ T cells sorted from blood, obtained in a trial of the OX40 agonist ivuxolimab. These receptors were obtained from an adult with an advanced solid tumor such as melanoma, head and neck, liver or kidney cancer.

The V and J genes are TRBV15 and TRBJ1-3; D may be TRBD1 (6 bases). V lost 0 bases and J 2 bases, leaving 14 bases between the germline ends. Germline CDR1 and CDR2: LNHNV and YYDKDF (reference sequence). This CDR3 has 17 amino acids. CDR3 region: CATSRDSGQYTGNTIYF. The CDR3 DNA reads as TGTGCCACCAGCAGAGATAGCGGACAGTATACTGGAAACACCATATATTTT.

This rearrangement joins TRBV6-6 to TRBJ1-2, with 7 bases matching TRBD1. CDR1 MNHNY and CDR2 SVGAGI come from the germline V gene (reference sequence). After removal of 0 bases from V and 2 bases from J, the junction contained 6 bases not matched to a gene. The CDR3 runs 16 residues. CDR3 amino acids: CASSYSRQGVNYGYTF. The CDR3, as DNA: TGTGCCAGCAGTTACTCGAGGCAGGGGGTAAACTATGGCTACACCTTC.

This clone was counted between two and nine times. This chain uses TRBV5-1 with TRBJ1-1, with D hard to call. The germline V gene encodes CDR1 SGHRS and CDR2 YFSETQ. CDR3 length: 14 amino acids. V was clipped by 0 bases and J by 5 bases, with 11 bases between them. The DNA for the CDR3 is TGCGCCAGCAGCTTGGCGGTAGGTTGGACTGAAGCTTTCTTT. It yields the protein CASSLAVGWTEAFF.